Described below is a single TCR beta chain sequence and its context. Assay used: immunoSEQ multiplex PCR; TCRdb lists only in-frame clones, some missing. Here the sample spans roughly 170,000 clones, approximately 94% being singletons. These data are taken from a study of control samples from healthy donors and cancer patients. CDR1 and CDR2 from the germline V gene are LNHDA and SQIVND (reference sequence). The CDR3 contains 14 residues. Trimming cost V 8 bases and J 0 bases, with 11 bases left between them. This receptor was identified in a woman aged 18-35 years in good health. The chain couples TRBV19 to TRBJ1-3, with a weak D call TRBD1 (6 bases). The sample was blood. For the CDR3, the DNA is TGTGCCAGTGTTGACAGGAGCTCTGGAAACACCATATATTTT. This encodes CASVDRSSGNTIYF.